This entry describes one T cell receptor (beta chain). Clones were sequenced by immunoSEQ multiplex PCR, and TCRdb holds only the in-frame ones, with some missing. Of some 150,000 clones listed, about 94% are singletons. These data belong to a study of control samples from healthy donors and cancer patients. CDR1 and CDR2 (germline): SGHTA, FQGNSA. The ends lost 6 bases at V and 4 bases at J; junction bases unmatched: 14. The CDR3 is 17 residues long. The chain employs TRBV7-2 and TRBJ2-7; TRBD1 matches at 11 bases. Sequencing was carried out using PBMCs. The receptor comes from a man in his sixties with colorectal cancer. The chain's CDR3 is CASRKRAGGDRGYEQYF. Here the CDR3 DNA reads TGTGCCAGCAGAAAGAGGGCTGGTGGGGACAGGGGGTACGAGCAGTACTTC.